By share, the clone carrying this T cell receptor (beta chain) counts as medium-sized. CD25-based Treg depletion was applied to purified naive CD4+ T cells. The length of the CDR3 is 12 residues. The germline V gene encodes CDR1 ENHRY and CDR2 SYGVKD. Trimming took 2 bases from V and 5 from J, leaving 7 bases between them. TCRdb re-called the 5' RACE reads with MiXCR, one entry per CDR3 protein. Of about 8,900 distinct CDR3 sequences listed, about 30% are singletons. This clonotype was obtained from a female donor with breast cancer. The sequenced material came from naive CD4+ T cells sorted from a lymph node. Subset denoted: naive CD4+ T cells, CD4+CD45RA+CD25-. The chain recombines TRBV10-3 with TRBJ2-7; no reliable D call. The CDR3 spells CAISEASHEQYF. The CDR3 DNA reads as TGTGCCATCAGTGAGGCCTCTCACGAGCAGTACTTC.